The present entry profiles one TCR beta chain with its context. The sample originates from a study of identical twins. V dropped 6 bases and J dropped 4 bases, with 18 bases sitting between them. The CDR3 has 15 residues. In germline, CDR1 is SGHAT, CDR2 FQNNGV. The authors used template switching to add a universal primer site and gave cDNA unique molecular identifiers. A single record per CDR3 protein comes from TCRdb applying MiXCR to the 5' RACE reads. The table shows 500,000 or so distinct CDR3 sequences, with roughly a fifth occurring only once. The data also belong to a second study, concerning T cells expressing NK-cell markers. Per that paper: All TCR beta repertoires analysed originated from sorted CD3+CD56+NKG2C+, CD3+CD56+NKG2C- and CD3+CD56-NKG2C+ T cells.

The TCR originated in a woman aged 18-29 years in good health. The sample was CD4+ T cells sorted from blood. This chain joins TRBV11-2 and TRBJ2-5, with D tentatively TRBD2 (6 bases). CDR3 sequence reads: CASRRRTTRRETQYF. Here the CDR3 DNA reads TGTGCCAGCAGACGTCGAACGACTAGGAGAGAGACCCAGTACTTC.